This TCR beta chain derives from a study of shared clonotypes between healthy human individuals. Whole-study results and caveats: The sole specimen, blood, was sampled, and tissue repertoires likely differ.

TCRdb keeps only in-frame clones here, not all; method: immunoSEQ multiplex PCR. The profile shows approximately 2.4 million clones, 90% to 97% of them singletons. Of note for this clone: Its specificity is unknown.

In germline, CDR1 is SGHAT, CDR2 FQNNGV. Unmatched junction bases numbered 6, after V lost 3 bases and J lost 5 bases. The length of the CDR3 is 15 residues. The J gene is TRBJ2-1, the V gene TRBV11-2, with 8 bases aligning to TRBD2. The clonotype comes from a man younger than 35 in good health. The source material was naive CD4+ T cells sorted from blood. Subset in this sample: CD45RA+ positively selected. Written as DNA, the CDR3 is TGTGCCAGCAGCTTTCGACTAGCGCCGCACAATGAGCAGTTCTTC. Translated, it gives CASSFRLAPHNEQFF.